The rows below give T cell receptor beta chains drawn from one sample of a study of cytomegalovirus exposure and HLA in healthy donors. The table came from immunoSEQ multiplex PCR; TCRdb's copy has only in-frame clones and leaves some out. The sample records more than 140,000 clones, over 75% being singletons. The sequenced material came from PBMCs. Receptors were obtained from a man in his thirties or forties in good health and CMV-seropositive. CDR3s include the opening cysteine and the closing phenylalanine or tryptophan. The order of the fields is J gene, V gene, D gene, CDR3 protein. The D gene is left open where the match is weak.

>TRBJ2-2|TRBV7-9|TRBD2
CASSPGLATNTGELFF
>TRBJ2-7|TRBV7-9|TRBD1
CASTRGTGSYEQYF
>TRBJ1-2|TRBV6-1|.
CASSVYGYGYTF
>TRBJ1-2|TRBV5-1|.
CASSWAGDYGYTF
>TRBJ2-5|TRBV7-9|.
CSSSSSLRGTQYF
>TRBJ1-5|TRBV30|TRBD1
CAWSVDSGTGDQPQHF
>TRBJ2-4|TRBV4-3|.
CASSHEQENSQYF
>TRBJ2-7|TRBV19|.
CASSIGLRSEQYF
>TRBJ2-5|TRBV6-1|.
CASSEFDYGETQYF
>TRBJ2-1|TRBV6-6|.
CASSYAPAVEEEQFF
>TRBJ2-1|TRBV4-2|TRBD2
CASSQEIAGTQRFF
>TRBJ1-1|TRBV2|.
CASRETGQNTEAFF
>TRBJ2-1|TRBV5-4|TRBD2
CASSLASGAYNEQFF
>TRBJ2-2|TRBV4-2|TRBD2
CASSQEPGGNTGELFF
>TRBJ2-1|TRBV30|TRBD2
CAWRRVAGYNEQFF
>TRBJ2-2|TRBV28|.
CASSPSPGTTGELFF
>TRBJ2-1|TRBV6-5|TRBD2
CASSRWTSGSNEQFF
>TRBJ1-5|TRBV18|TRBD1
CASSPSGQGAGPQHF
>TRBJ2-1|TRBV4-1|.
CASSLGQGGPYYNEQFF
>TRBJ1-1|TRBV5-4|TRBD1
CASSPTGGSTEAFF
>TRBJ1-5|TRBV2|.
CASSDLSLSNQPQHF
>TRBJ2-1|TRBV5-1|TRBD1
CASSHRQGAYNEQFF
>TRBJ2-7|TRBV5-6|.
CASSLPSQRDEQYF
>TRBJ1-6|TRBV18|TRBD1
CASSPGTGQSPLHF
>TRBJ2-7|TRBV6-1|TRBD2
CASRVTSGVTYEQYF
>TRBJ2-7|TRBV6-5|TRBD1
CASSYAFDRDEQYF
>TRBJ2-5|TRBV30|TRBD1
CAWSLGTGDLETQYF
>TRBJ1-2|TRBV5-4|.
CASTRGSNYGYTF
>TRBJ2-3|TRBV6-4|.
CASSDGGGGDTQYF
>TRBJ2-3|TRBV6-1|TRBD2
CASSEGGSGGDTQYF
>TRBJ1-3|TRBV13|TRBD1
CASRRTGSGNTIYF
>TRBJ1-5|TRBV28|TRBD1
CASSDIQGRSNQPQHF
>TRBJ2-3|TRBV7-9|.
CSSSLGQPSTDTQYF